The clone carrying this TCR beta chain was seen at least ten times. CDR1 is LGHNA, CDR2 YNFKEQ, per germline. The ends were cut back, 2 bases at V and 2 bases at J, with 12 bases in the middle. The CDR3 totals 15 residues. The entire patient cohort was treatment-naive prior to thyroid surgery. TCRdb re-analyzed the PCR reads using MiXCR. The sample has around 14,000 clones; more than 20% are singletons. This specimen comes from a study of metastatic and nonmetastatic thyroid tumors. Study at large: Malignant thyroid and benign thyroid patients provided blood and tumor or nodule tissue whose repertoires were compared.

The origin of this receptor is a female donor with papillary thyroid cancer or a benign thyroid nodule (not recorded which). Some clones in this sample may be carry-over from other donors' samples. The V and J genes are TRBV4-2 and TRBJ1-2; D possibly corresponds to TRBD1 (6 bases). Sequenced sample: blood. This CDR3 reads CASSQSRTENYGYTF. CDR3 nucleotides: TGTGCCAGCAGCCAATCCCGGACAGAAAACTATGGCTACACCTTC.